This T cell receptor (beta chain) was sequenced during a study of OX40 agonist ivuxolimab in advanced cancers. Study-wide background: At approximately 83% male, the cohort had a mean age of roughly 60 years, ranging from roughly 20 to 79. It was permissible to have had prior anti-PD-1, anti-PD-L1 or anti-CTLA-4 therapy, and under 45% had some. Broader study findings: Expanded clones belonging to CD8+ T cells outnumbered, on average, those of CD4+.

The sample holds a few counts of this clone. The antigen is undetermined. The method was immunoSEQ multiplex PCR; TCRdb's version includes in-frame clones alone and lacks a portion of them. The data hold about 6,500 clones, with just under 70% observed a single time. V dropped 4 bases and J dropped 2 bases, with 18 bases sitting between them. Germline V gene data show CDR1 as LGHNA and CDR2 as YNFKEQ. The CDR3 loop spans 16 amino acids. The sequenced sample was CD4+ or CD8+ T cells sorted from blood, obtained in a trial of the OX40 agonist ivuxolimab. This rearrangement joins TRBV4-2 to TRBJ2-7; the D gene could be TRBD1 or TRBD2 (5 bases each). The receptor comes from an adult with an advanced solid tumor such as melanoma, head and neck, liver or kidney cancer. CDR3 protein: CASSRPDSGDAYEQYF. The CDR3 nucleotides read TGTGCCAGCAGCCGACCCGACAGCGGTGACGCCTACGAGCAGTACTTC.